What follows is one TCR beta chain and its context. The sample comes from a study of cytomegalovirus exposure and HLA in healthy donors. 13 Jbeta primers and 60 Vbeta primers were used for the PCR. Measured with immunoSEQ multiplex PCR; TCRdb has only the in-frame clones, and not every one. The repertoire has fewer than 200,000 clones, 78% of them found once; the top ten carry about 3.1%. The CDR3 contains 15 residues. In germline, CDR1 is SGHRS, CDR2 YFSETQ. V trimming: 1 base; J trimming: 10 bases; junction bases outside the gene matches: 7. Input material: PBMCs. The J gene is TRBJ2-1, the V gene TRBV5-1; TRBD2 matches at 11 bases. This TCR came from a female donor in good health and CMV-seronegative. CDR3 DNA sequence: TGCGCCAGCAGCTTGATCCTAGCGGGGGGCCAGGAGCAGTTCTTC. This codes for CASSLILAGGQEQFF.